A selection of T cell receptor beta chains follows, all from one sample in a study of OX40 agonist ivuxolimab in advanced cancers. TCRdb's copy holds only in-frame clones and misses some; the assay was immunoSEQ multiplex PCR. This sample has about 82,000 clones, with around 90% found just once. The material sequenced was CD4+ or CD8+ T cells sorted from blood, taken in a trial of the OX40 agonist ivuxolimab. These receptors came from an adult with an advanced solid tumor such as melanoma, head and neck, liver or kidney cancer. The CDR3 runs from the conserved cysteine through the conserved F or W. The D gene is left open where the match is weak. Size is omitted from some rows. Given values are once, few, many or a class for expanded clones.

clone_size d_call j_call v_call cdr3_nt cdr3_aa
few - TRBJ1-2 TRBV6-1 TGTGCCAGCAGTGAAATTGGGTTAAACTATGGCTACACCTTC CASSEIGLNYGYTF
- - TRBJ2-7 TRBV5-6 TGTGCCAGCAGCTTTGCCAGCTTCTCCTACGAGCAGTACTTC CASSFASFSYEQYF
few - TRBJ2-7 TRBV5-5 TGTGCCAGCCTTGGGATTGCCTCCTACGAGCAGTACTTC CASLGIASYEQYF
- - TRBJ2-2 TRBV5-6 TGTGCCAGCAGCTCACGTACCCAACTCAACACCGGGGAGCTGTTTTTT CASSSRTQLNTGELFF
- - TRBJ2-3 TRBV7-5 TGTGCCAGAAGCTTACTGGTCGGGGACACAGATACGCAGTATTTT CARSLLVGDTDTQYF
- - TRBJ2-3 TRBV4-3 TGCGCCAGCAGCTCCCGAAGACTGCAAAAAGTTAACACAGATACGCAGTATTTT CASSSRRLQKVNTDTQYF
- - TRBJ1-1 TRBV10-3 TGTGCCATCCGGGCGGGGGCGAACACTGAAGCTTTCTTT CAIRAGANTEAFF
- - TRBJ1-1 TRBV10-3 TGTGCCATCAGAGAGGGAACACTTGAAGCTTTCTTT CAIREGTLEAFF
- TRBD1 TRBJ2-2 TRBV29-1 TGCAGCGTTGGGGGGCAGGGGGCGCGAACCGGGGAGCTGTTTTTT CSVGGQGARTGELFF
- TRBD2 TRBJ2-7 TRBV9 TGTGCCAGCAGCGCCCAAGCGGGAGCATACGAGCAGTACTTC CASSAQAGAYEQYF
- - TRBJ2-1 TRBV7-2 TGTGCCAGCAGCTTAGCGCAGGCCTACAATGAGCAGTTCTTC CASSLAQAYNEQFF
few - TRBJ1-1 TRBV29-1 TGCAGCGTTGAAGCTCAGGGGCAGGATGAAGCTTTCTTT CSVEAQGQDEAFF
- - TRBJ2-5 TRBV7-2 TGTGCCAGCAGCTCCGTACTAAGGGGGCAAGAGACCCAGTACTTC CASSSVLRGQETQYF
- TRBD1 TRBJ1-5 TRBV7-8 TGTGCCAGCAGCTTAGCGCAGGGGGTGGATCAGCCCCAGCATTTT CASSLAQGVDQPQHF
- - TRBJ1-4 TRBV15 TGTGCCACCAGCAGAGTGATTGCAACTAATGAAAAACTGTTTTTT CATSRVIATNEKLFF
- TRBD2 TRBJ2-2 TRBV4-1 TGCGCCAGCAGCCAACGTTATTCTGGGGGAGGGCCTCCCGGGGAGCTGTTTTTT CASSQRYSGGGPPGELFF
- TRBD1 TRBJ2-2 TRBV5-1 TGCGCCAGCAGCTTGGGGGGACAGGGAACCGGGGAGCTGTTTTTT CASSLGGQGTGELFF